This TCR beta chain was profiled in a study of regulatory T cells in long-lasting Graves disease. Time point denoted: newly diagnosed GD, antithyroid drugs for less than 3 months. PBMC RNA was the source of the TCR library. Relying on iRepertoire HTBI primers and Arm-PCR of CDR3 regions, the team built TCR beta libraries. TCRdb re-analysed the multiplex PCR reads in MiXCR, keeping a single row per CDR3 protein. The sample holds some 370,000 distinct CDR3 sequences, roughly 10% seen once. This sample also appeared in a second study, on T cells in Graves' hyperthyroidism and ophthalmopathy.

The receptor comes from a woman aged 18-29 years with Graves disease. The specimen was peripheral blood mononuclear cells (PBMCs), collected at new diagnosis, from a patient treated with antithyroid drugs.

The CDR3 DNA reads as TGCGCCAGCAGCCAAGAGGAGACACGTTATGGCTACACCTTC. Protein: CASSQEETRYGYTF. The chain has TRBV4-1 and TRBJ1-2; D unclear. From germline, CDR1 is MGHRA and CDR2 YSYEKL. The length of the CDR3 is 14 residues. V was clipped by 0 bases and J by 5 bases, with 10 bases between them.